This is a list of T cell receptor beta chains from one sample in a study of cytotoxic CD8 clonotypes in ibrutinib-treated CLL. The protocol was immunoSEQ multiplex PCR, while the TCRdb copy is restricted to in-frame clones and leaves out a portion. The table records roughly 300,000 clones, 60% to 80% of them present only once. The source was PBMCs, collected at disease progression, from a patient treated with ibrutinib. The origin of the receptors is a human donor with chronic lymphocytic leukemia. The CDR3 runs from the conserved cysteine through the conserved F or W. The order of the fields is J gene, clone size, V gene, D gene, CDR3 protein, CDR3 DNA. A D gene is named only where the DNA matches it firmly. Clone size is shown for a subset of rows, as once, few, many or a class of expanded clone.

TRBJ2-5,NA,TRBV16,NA,CASSPQIQDSQETQYF,TGTGCCAGCAGCCCTCAAATACAGGACTCTCAAGAGACCCAGTACTTC
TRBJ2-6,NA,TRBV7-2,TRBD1,CASSLEGASGANVLTF,TGTGCCAGCAGCTTAGAGGGGGCCTCTGGGGCCAACGTCCTGACTTTC
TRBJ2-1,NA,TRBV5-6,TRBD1,CASSLGDRGYNEQFF,TGTGCCAGCAGCTTAGGTGACAGGGGTTACAATGAGCAGTTCTTC
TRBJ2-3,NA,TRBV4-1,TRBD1,CASSQETQGATDTQYF,TGCGCCAGCAGCCAAGAGACACAGGGGGCGACAGATACGCAGTATTTT
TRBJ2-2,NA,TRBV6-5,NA,CASSPTNTGELFF,TGTGCCAGCAGTCCGACAAACACCGGGGAGCTGTTTTTT
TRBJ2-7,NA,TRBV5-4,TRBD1,CASSFGQGSYEQYF,TGTGCCAGCAGCTTCGGACAGGGCTCCTACGAGCAGTACTTC
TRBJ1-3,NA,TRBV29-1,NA,CSAIPWGSGNTIYF,TGCAGCGCAATCCCTTGGGGATCTGGAAACACCATATATTTT
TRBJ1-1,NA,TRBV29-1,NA,CSVEDRWGRNTEAFF,TGCAGCGTTGAAGATCGTTGGGGGAGGAACACTGAAGCTTTCTTT
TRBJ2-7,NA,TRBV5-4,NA,CASGTDSYEQYF,TGTGCCAGTGGGACGGACAGCTACGAGCAGTACTTC
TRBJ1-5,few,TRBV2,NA,CASMRGGGNQPQHF,TGTGCCAGCATGCGGGGTGGTGGCAATCAGCCCCAGCATTTT
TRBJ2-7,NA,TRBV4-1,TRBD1,CASSHPAQGYEQYF,TGCGCCAGCAGCCACCCCGCACAGGGGTACGAGCAGTACTTC
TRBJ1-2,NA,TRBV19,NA,CASSIGARDPYGYTF,TGTGCCAGTAGTATAGGGGCAAGGGATCCCTATGGCTACACCTTC
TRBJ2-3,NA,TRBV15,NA,CATSRERGPRDTQYF,TGTGCCACCAGCAGAGAACGGGGGCCCAGAGATACGCAGTATTTT
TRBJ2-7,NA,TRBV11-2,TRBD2,CASSFPGGGEQYF,TGTGCCAGCAGCTTTCCGGGAGGCGGCGAGCAGTACTTC
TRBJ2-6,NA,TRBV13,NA,CASSLGSAGANVLTF,TGTGCCAGCAGCCTGGGGTCGGCTGGGGCCAACGTCCTGACTTTC
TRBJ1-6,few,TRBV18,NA,CASSPGSSYNSPLHF,TGTGCCAGCTCACCAGGGAGCTCCTATAATTCACCCCTCCACTTT
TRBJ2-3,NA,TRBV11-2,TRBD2,CASSFSGGGTDTQYF,TGTGCCAGCAGCTTTTCCGGGGGGGGCACAGATACGCAGTATTTT
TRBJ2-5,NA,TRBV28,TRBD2,CASSLAGGEQETQYF,TGTGCCAGCAGTCTAGCGGGAGGGGAGCAAGAGACCCAGTACTTC
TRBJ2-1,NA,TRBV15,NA,CATSSRSYNEQFF,TGTGCCACCAGCAGTCGATCCTACAATGAGCAGTTCTTC
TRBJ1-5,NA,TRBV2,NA,CASKQGSNQPQHF,TGTGCCAGCAAACAGGGTAGCAATCAGCCCCAGCATTTT
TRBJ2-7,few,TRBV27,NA,CASSLSRGSYEQYF,TGTGCCAGCAGTTTATCCCGGGGCTCCTACGAGCAGTACTTC
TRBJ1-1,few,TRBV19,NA,CASSITDNTEAFF,TGTGCCAGTAGTATAACAGATAACACTGAAGCTTTCTTT
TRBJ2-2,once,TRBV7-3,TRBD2,CASSLSASGGRGTGELFF,TGTGCCAGCAGCTTATCCGCTAGCGGGGGAAGGGGCACCGGGGAGCTGTTTTTT
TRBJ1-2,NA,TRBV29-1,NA,CSVEDPRGGSYGYTF,TGCAGCGTTGAAGATCCCAGGGGAGGATCCTATGGCTACACCTTC
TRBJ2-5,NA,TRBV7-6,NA,CASSPGAGRVETQYF,TGTGCCAGCAGCCCTGGTGCGGGACGGGTGGAGACCCAGTACTTC
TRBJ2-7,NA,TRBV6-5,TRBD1,CASSYKGGTGGSKQYF,TGTGCCAGCAGTTACAAAGGCGGGACAGGGGGTAGCAAGCAGTACTTC
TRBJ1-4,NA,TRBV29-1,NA,CSVVDSGAATNEKLFF,TGCAGCGTTGTCGACAGCGGGGCAGCAACTAATGAAAAACTGTTTTTT
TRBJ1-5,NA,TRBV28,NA,CASVRGNQPQHF,TGTGCCAGCGTTCGGGGCAATCAGCCCCAGCATTTT
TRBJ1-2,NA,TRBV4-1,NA,CASSGGSYGYTF,TGCGCCAGCAGCGGGGGATCCTATGGCTACACCTTC
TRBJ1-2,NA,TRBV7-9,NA,CVPAATRSYSGGYTF,TGTGTTCCAGCAGCCACCCGGTCCTATAGCGGAGGCTACACCTTC
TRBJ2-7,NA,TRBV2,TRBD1,CASQFRTGTGKGEQYF,TGTGCCAGTCAGTTCCGAACCGGGACAGGGAAAGGGGAGCAGTACTTC
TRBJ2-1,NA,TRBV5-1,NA,CASSFLPDSSYNEQFF,TGCGCCAGCAGCTTCCTCCCTGATAGCTCCTACAATGAGCAGTTCTTC
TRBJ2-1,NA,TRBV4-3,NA,CASSQDLTTDEQFF,TGCGCCAGCAGCCAAGACTTGACTACGGATGAGCAGTTCTTC
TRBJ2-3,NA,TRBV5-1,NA,CASSFENSRTDTQYF,TGCGCCAGCAGCTTCGAAAACAGTCGCACAGATACGCAGTATTTT
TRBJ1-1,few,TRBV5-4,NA,CASSSGGEEAFF,TGTGCCAGCAGCTCCGGGGGAGAGGAAGCTTTCTTT
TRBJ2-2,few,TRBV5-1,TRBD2,CASSYRRAGASYTGELFF,TGCGCCAGCAGCTACCGGAGAGCGGGGGCTTCCTACACCGGGGAGCTGTTTTTT
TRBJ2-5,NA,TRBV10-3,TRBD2,CAISVSLSGGYQETQYF,TGTGCCATCAGTGTAAGTCTTAGCGGGGGGTACCAAGAGACCCAGTACTTC
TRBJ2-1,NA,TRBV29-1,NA,CSVVPTSSYNEQFF,TGCAGCGTTGTCCCTACTAGCTCCTACAATGAGCAGTTCTTC
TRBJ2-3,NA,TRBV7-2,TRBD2,CASSLLAGRGQYF,TGTGCCAGCAGCCTCCTAGCGGGACGGGGGCAGTATTTT
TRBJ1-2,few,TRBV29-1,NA,CSGGSYTF,TGCAGCGGGGGGAGCTACACCTTC
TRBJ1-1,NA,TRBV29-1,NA,CSVAGRMNTEAFF,TGCAGCGTGGCGGGACGGATGAACACTGAAGCTTTCTTT
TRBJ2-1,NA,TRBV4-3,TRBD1,CASSQEPGQLGNEQFF,TGCGCCAGCAGCCAAGAACCGGGACAGCTGGGGAATGAGCAGTTCTTC
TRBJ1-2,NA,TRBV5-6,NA,CASSSTGTGYGYTF,TGTGCCAGCAGCTCAACCGGGACGGGCTATGGCTACACCTTC
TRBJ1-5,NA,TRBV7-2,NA,CASSLRGGSFQPQHF,TGTGCCAGCAGCTTACGGGGAGGCAGTTTTCAGCCCCAGCATTTT
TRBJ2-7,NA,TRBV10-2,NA,CASTEAGFHEQYF,TGCGCCAGCACAGAGGCAGGGTTCCACGAGCAGTACTTC
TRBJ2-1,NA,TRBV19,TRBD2,CASKRTSGNNEQFF,TGTGCCAGCAAAAGGACTAGCGGAAACAATGAGCAGTTCTTC
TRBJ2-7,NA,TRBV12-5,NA,CASGKGAYEQYF,TGTGCTAGTGGAAAGGGTGCCTACGAGCAGTACTTC
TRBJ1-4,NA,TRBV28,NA,CASSSGTFKEKLFF,TGTGCCAGCAGCTCCGGGACCTTTAAGGAAAAACTGTTTTTT
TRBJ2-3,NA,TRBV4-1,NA,CASSTGVMETQYF,TGCGCCAGCAGCACCGGGGTCATGGAGACGCAGTATTTT
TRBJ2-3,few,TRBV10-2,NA,CASSSGDTQYF,TGCGCCAGCAGTTCAGGTGATACGCAGTATTTT
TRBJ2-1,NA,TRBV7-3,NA,CASSLSQNNEQFF,TGTGCCAGCAGCTTAAGTCAGAACAATGAGCAGTTCTTC
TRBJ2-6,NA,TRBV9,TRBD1,CASTRQGAGANVLTF,TGTGCCAGCACCCGTCAGGGGGCTGGGGCCAACGTCCTGACTTTC
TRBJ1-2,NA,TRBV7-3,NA,CASSLSVGGGYTF,TGTGCCAGCAGCTTAAGTGTTGGTGGCGGCTACACCTTC
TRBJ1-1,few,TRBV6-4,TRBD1,CASRGTGDGTEAFF,TGTGCCAGCAGAGGGACAGGGGACGGGACTGAAGCTTTCTTT